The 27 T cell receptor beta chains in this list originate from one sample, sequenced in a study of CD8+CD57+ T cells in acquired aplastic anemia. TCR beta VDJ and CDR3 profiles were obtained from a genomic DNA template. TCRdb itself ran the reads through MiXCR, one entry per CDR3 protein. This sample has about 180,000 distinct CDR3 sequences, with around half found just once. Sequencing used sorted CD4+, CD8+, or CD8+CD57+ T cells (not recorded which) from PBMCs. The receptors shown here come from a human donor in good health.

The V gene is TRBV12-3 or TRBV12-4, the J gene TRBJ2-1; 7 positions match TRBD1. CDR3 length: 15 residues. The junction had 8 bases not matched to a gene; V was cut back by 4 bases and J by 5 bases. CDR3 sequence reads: CASSWAGGSDNEQFF. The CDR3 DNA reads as TGTGCCAGCAGTTGGGCAGGGGGTTCGGACAATGAGCAGTTCTTC.

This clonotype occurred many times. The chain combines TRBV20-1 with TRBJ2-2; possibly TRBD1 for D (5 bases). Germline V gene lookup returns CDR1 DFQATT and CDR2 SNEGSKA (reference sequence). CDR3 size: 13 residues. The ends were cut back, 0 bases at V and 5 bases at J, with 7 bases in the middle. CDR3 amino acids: CSAREGVTGELFF. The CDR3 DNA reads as TGCAGTGCTAGAGAAGGGGTTACCGGGGAGCTGTTTTTT.

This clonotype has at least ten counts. Written as DNA, the CDR3 is TGTGCCAGCAGCTTGATCGAGCTGTCAAGCGCTGAGCAGTTCTTC. Protein sequence: CASSLIELSSAEQFF. The chain recombines TRBV5-5 with TRBJ2-1, with D unresolved. Germline CDR1 SGHKS, CDR2 YYEKEE (reference sequence). Trimming took off 1 base at V and 9 bases at J, with 17 bases between the two ends. The CDR3 sequence is 15 residues long.

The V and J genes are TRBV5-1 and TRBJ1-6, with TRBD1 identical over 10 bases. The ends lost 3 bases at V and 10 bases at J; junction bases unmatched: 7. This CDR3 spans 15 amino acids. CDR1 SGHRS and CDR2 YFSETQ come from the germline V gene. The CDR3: CASSSGTGVGSPLHF. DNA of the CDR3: TGCGCCAGCAGCTCCGGGACAGGGGTAGGATCACCCCTCCACTTT.

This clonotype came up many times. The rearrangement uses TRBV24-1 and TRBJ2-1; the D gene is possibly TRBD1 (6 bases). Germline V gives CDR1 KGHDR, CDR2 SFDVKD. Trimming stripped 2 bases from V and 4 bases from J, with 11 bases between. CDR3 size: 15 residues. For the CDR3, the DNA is TGTGCCACCAGTGATTCCAGACAGGTATACAATGAGCAGTTCTTC. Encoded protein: CATSDSRQVYNEQFF.

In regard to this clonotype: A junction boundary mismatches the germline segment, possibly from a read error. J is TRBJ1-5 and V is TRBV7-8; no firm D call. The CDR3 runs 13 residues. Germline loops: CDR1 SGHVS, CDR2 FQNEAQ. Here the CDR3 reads CVSSFSPDQPQHF. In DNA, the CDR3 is TGCGTCAGCAGCTTTAGTCCGGATCAGCCCCAGCATTTT. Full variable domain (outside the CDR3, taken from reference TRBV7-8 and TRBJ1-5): GAGVSQSPRYKVAKRGQDVALRCDPISGHVSLFWYQQALGQGPEFLTYFQNEAQLDKSGLPSDRFFAERPEGSVSTLKIQRTQQEDSAVYLCVSSFSPDQPQHFGDGTRLSIL.

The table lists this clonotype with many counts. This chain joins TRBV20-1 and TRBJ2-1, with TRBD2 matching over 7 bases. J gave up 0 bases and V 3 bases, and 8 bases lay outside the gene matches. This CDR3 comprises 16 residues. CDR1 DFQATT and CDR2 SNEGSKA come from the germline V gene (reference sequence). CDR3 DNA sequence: TGCAGTGCTAGTCGCCGCGGGGGAAGCTCCTACAATGAGCAGTTCTTC. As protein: CSASRRGGSSYNEQFF.

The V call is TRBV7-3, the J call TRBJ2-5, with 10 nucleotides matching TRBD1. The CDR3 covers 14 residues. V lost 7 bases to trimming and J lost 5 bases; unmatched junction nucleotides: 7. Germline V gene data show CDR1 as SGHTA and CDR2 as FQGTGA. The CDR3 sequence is CASKMDRGTETQYF. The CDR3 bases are TGTGCCAGCAAAATGGACAGGGGGACCGAGACCCAGTACTTC.

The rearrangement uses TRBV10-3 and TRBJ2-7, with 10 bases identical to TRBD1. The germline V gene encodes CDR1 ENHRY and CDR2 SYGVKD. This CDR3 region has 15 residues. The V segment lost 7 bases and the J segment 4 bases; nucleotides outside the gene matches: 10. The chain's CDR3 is CAITPQGGQGYEQYF. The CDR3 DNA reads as TGTGCCATCACCCCCCAAGGGGGACAGGGGTACGAGCAGTACTTC.

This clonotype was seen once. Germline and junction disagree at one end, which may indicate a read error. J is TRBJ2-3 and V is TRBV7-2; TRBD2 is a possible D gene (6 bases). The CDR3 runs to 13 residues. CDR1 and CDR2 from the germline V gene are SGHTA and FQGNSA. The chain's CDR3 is CASSRGATGTQYF. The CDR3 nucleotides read TGTGCCAGCAGCCGCGGGGCCACAGGTACGCAGTATTTT.

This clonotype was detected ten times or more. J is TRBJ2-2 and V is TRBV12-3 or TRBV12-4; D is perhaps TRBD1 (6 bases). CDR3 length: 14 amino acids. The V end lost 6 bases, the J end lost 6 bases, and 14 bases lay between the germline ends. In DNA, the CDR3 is TGTGCCAGCAGAACAACAGGGATTCCCGGGGAGCTGTTTTTT. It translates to CASRTTGIPGELFF.

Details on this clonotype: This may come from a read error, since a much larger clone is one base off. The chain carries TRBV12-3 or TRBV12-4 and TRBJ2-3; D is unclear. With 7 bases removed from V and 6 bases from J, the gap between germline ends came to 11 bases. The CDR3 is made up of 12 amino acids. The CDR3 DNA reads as TGTGCCAGCATCACCCCTGGGGATACGCAGTATTTT. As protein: CASITPGDTQYF.

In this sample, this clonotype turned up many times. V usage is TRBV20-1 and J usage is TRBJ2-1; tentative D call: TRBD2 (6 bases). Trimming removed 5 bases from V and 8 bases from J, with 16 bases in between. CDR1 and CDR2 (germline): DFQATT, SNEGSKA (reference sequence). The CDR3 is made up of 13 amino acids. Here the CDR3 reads CSAGAGPRDEQFF. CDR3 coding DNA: TGCAGTGCTGGGGCGGGACCTAGAGATGAGCAGTTCTTC.

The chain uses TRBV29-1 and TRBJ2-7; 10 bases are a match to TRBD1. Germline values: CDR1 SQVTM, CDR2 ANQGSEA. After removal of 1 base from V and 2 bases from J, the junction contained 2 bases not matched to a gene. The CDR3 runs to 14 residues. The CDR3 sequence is CSVEAGQGTYEQYF. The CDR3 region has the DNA TGCAGCGTTGAAGCGGGACAGGGGACCTACGAGCAGTACTTC.

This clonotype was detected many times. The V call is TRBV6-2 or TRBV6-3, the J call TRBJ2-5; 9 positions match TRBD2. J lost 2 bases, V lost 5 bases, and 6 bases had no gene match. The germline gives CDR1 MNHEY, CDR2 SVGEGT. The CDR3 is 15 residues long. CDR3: CASSLAGTKQETQYF. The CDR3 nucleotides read TGTGCCAGCAGTCTAGCGGGGACAAAACAAGAGACCCAGTACTTC.

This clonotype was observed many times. DNA of the CDR3: TGTGCCAGCAGCGCTCTGATCGGGGAGCTGTTTTTT. Residues: CASSALIGELFF. The chain recombines TRBV3-1 with TRBJ2-2; D not certain. The CDR3 is 12 residues long. Trimming took off 5 bases at V and 7 bases at J, with 8 bases between the two ends. Germline CDR1 LGHDT, CDR2 YNNKEL (reference sequence).

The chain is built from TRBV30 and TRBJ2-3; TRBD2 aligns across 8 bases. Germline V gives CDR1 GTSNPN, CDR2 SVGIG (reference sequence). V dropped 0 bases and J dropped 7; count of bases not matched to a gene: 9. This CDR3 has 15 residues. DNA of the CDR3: TGTGCCTGGAGTGTACCGCTAGCGGGCGGGAATACGCAGTATTTT. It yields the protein CAWSVPLAGGNTQYF.

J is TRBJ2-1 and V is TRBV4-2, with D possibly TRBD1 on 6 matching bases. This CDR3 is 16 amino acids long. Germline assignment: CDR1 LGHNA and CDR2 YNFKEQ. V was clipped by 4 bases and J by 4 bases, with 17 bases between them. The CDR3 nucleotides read TGTGCCAGCAGCCCTACACCGGGACACAGGTACAATGAGCAGTTCTTC. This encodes CASSPTPGHRYNEQFF.

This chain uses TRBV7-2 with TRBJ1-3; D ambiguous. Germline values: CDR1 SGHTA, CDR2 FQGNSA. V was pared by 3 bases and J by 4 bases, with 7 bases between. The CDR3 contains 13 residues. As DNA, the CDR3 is TGTGCCAGCAGCTTCCCTCAGGGAAACACCATATATTTT. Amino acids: CASSFPQGNTIYF.

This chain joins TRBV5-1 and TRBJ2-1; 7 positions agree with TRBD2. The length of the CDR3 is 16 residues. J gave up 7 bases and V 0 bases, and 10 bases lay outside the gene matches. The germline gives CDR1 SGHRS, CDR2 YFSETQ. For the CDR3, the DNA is TGCGCCAGCAGCTTGGAGGCGGGGGACCCTTCTAATGAGCAGTTCTTC. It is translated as CASSLEAGDPSNEQFF.

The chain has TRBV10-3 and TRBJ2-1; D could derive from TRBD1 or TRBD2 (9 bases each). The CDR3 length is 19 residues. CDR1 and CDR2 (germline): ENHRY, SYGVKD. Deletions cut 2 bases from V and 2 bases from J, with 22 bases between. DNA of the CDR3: TGTGCCATCAGTGAGAGGACTAGCGCCGGGGACAGGGCCTACAATGAGCAGTTCTTC. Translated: CAISERTSAGDRAYNEQFF.

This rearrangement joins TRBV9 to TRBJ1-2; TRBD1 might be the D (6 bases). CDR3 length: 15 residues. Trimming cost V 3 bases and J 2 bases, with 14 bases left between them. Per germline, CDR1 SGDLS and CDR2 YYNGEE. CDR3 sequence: CASSASGVRNYGYTF. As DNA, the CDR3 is TGTGCCAGCAGCGCGTCAGGGGTGCGGAACTATGGCTACACCTTC.

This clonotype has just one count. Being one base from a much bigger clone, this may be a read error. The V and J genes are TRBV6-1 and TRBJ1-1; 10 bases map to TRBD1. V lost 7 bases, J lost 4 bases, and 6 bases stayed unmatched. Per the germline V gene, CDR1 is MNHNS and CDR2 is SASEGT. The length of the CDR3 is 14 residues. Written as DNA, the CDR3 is TGTGCCAGCACGACAGGGGGCGGGGGCACTGAAGCTTTCTTT. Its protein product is CASTTGGGGTEAFF.

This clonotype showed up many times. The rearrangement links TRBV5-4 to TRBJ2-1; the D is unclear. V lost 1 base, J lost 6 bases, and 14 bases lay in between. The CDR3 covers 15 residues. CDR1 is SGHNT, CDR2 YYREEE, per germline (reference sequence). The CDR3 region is CASSLLPDPRNEQFF. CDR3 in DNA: TGTGCCAGCAGCTTGCTTCCAGATCCCCGCAATGAGCAGTTCTTC.

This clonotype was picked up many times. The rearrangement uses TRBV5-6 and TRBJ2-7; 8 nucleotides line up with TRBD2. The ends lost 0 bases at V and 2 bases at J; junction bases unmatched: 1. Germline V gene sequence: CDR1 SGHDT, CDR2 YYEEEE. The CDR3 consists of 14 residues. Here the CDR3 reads CASSLVAGTYEQYF. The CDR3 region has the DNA TGTGCCAGCAGCTTGGTAGCGGGAACCTACGAGCAGTACTTC.

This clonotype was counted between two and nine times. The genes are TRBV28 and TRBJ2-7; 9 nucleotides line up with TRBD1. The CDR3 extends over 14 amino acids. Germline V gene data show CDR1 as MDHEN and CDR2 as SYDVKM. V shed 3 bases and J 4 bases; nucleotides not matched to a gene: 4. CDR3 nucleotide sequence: TGTGCCAGCAGTTTCGGGACAGGGCTTTACGAGCAGTACTTC. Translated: CASSFGTGLYEQYF.

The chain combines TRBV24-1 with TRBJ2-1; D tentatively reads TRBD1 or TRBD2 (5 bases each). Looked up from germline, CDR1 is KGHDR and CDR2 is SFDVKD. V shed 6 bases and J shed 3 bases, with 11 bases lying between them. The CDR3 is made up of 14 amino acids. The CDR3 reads CATSTGPIYNEQFF. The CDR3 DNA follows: TGTGCCACCAGTACGGGACCGATCTACAATGAGCAGTTCTTC.